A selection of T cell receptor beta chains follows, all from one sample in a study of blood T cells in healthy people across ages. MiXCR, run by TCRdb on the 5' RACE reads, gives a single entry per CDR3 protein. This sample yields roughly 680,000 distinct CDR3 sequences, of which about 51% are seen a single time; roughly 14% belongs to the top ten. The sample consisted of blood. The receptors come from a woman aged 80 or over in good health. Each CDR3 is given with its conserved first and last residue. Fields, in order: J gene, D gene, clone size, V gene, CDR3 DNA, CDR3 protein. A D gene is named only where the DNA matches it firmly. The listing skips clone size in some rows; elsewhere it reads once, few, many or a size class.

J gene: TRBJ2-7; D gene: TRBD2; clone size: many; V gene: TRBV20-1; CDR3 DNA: TGCAGTGCTGACGGGGGGGCCTACGAGCAGTACTTC; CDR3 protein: CSADGGAYEQYF
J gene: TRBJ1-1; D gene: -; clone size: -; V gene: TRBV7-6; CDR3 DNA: TGTGCCAGCAGCTTAGTCCCCGACAGAGCAGAGGCTTTCTTT; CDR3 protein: CASSLVPDRAEAFF
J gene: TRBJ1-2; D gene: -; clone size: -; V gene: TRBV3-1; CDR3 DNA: TGTGCCAGCAGCCACGGACAGACCGGCTATGGCTACACCTTC; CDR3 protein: CASSHGQTGYGYTF
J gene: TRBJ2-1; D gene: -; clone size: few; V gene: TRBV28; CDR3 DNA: TGTGCCAGCAGTTTACCACAGGGATACAATGAGCAGTTCTTC; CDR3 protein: CASSLPQGYNEQFF
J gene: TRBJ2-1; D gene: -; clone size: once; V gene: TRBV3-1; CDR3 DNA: TGTGCCAGCAGCCAAGGGGCACACTACAATGAGCAGTTCTTC; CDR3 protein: CASSQGAHYNEQFF
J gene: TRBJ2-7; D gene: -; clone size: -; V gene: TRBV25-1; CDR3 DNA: TGTGCCAGCAGTGAGTACTCAGGTAGCGAGCAGTACTTC; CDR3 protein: CASSEYSGSEQYF
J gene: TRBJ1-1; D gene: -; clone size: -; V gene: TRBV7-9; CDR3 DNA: TGTGCCAGCAGCTTACAGAATCCTGGGGACACTGAAGCTTTCTTT; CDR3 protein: CASSLQNPGDTEAFF
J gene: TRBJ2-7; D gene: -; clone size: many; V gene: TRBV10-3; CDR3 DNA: TGTGCCATCAGTGAGTTCCCGTACTACGAGCAGTACTTC; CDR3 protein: CAISEFPYYEQYF
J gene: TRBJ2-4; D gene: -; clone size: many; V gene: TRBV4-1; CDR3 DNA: TGCGCCAGCAGCCAAGATTGGGAGGATTCCCGGTACTTC; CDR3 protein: CASSQDWEDSRYF
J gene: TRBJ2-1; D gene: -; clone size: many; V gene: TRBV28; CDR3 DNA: TGTGCCAGCAGTTCGGGTCAGGGCCGTGAGCAGTTCTTC; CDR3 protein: CASSSGQGREQFF
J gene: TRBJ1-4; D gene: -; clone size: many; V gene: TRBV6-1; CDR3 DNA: TGTGCCAGCAGGCCGGCGTCATCTTCGGGGTCTAATGAAAAACTGTTTTTT; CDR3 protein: CASRPASSSGSNEKLFF
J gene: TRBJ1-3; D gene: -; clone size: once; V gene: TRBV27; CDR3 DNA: TGTGCCAGCAGTTTACACGGGACTGGAAACACCATATATTTT; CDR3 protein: CASSLHGTGNTIYF
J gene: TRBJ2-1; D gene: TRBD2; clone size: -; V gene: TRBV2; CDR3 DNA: TGTGCCAGCAGTGAAGAGGGACTAGCGGTTGAGCAGTTCTTC; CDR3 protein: CASSEEGLAVEQFF
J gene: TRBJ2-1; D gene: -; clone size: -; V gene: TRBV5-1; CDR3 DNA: TGCGCCAGCAGCTGGTCTGGGGGTAATGAGCAGTTCTTC; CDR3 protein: CASSWSGGNEQFF
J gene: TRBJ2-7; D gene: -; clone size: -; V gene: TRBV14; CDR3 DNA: TGTGCCAGCAGCCAAGAGGTGGGGTTCCGCTCCTACGAGCAGTACTTC; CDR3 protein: CASSQEVGFRSYEQYF
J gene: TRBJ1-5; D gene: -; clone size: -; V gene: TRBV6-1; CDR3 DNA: TGTGCCACCCGACGGTATAGCAATCAGCCCCAGCATTTT; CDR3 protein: CATRRYSNQPQHF
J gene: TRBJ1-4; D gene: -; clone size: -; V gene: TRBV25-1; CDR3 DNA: TGTGCCAGCAGTGAAATTGGGAGGTCAACTAATGAAAAACTGTTTTTT; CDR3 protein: CASSEIGRSTNEKLFF
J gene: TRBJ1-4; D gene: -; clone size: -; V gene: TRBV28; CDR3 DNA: TGTGCCAGCAGCAGGACGTCAACTAATGAAAAACTGTTTTTT; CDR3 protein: CASSRTSTNEKLFF
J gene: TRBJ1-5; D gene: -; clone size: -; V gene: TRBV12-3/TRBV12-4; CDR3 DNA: TGTGCCAGCAGTTTAGATTCGGGGGCCTCTGGCAATCAGCCCCAGCATTTT; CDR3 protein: CASSLDSGASGNQPQHF
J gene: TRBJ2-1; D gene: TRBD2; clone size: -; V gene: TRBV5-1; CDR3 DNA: TGCGCCAGCTCCATGGCCGGGGACTACCTCTACAATGAGCAGTTCTTC; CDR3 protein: CASSMAGDYLYNEQFF
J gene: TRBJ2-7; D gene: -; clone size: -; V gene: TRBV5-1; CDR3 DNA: TGCGCCAGCAGCTTGGCCGTAAGCGACGAGCAGTACTTC; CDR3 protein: CASSLAVSDEQYF
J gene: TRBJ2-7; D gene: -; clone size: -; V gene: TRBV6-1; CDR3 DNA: TGTGCCAGCAGTGAAGGACCAGGTTCCTACGAGCAGTACTTC; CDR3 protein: CASSEGPGSYEQYF
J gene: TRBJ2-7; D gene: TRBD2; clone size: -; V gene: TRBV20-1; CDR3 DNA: TGCAGTGCTCCCTTAAGGGGACCGAGCGGGAGAGTATACAATGAGCAGTACTTC; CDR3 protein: CSAPLRGPSGRVYNEQYF
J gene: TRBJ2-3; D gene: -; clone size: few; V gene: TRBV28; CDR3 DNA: TGTGCCAGCAGTTTACAGGGCGGAGGAGATACGCAGTATTTT; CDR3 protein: CASSLQGGGDTQYF
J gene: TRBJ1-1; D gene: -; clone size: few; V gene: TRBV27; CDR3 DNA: TGTGCCAGCAGTACGGGACGAACGAACACTGAAGCTTTCTTT; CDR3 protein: CASSTGRTNTEAFF
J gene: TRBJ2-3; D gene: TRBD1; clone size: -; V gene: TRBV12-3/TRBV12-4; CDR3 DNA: TGTGCCAGCAGTGGACAGGAGACAGATACGCAGTATTTT; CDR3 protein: CASSGQETDTQYF
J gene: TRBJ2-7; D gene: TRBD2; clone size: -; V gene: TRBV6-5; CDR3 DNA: TGTGCCGGCAGTTACGGGGCGGGAGGTTGGGACGAGCAGTACTTC; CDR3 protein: CAGSYGAGGWDEQYF
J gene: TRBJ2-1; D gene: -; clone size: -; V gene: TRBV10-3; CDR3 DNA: TGTGCCATCAGTGATGGGCGGGGACCCTACGAGCAGTTCTTC; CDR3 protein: CAISDGRGPYEQFF
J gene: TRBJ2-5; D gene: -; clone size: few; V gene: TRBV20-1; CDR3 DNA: TGCAGTGCTGAGCCGGATCTAAATGTTGAGACCCAGTACTTC; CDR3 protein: CSAEPDLNVETQYF
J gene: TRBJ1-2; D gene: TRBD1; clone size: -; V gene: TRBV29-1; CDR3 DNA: TGCAGCGGTACCGGGACAGGGGGCAGCTATGGCTACACCTTC; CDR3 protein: CSGTGTGGSYGYTF
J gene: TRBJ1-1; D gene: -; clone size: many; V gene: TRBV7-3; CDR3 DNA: TGTGCCAGCAGCCTCACACCAGGTGATATGAACACTGAAGCTTTCTTT; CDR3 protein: CASSLTPGDMNTEAFF
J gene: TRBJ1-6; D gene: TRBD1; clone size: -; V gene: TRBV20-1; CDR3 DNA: TGCAGTGGGACCAGGGGGATCGATAATTCACCCCTCCACTTT; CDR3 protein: CSGTRGIDNSPLHF
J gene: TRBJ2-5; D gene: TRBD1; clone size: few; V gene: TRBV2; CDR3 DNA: TGTGCCAGCAGTCCCTACGGACAGGCCCAAGAGACCCAGTACTTC; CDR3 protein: CASSPYGQAQETQYF
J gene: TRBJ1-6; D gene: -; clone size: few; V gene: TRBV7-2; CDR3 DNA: TGTGCCAGCAGCTTAACCGGGGGGTCCTATAATTCACCCCTCCACTTT; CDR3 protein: CASSLTGGSYNSPLHF
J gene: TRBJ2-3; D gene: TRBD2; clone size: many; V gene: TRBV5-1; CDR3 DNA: TGCGCCAGCAGCTTGGGGCTAGCGGGGACAACAGATACGCAGTATTTT; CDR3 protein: CASSLGLAGTTDTQYF
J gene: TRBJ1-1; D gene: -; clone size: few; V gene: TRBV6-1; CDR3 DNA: TGTGCCAGCAGTGGGAACACTGAAGCTTTCTTT; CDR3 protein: CASSGNTEAFF
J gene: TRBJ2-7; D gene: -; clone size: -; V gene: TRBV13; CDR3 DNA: TGTGCCAGCAGCCGGACTTCAGGGGTTAGCTCCTACGAGCAGTACTTC; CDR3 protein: CASSRTSGVSSYEQYF
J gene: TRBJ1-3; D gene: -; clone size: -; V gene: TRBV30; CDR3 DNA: TGTGCCTACAAGGGAAACACCATATATTTT; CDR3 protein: CAYKGNTIYF
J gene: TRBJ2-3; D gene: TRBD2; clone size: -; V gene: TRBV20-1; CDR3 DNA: TGCAGTGCTAGAGATTCCGGGGGGGCAGGAACAGATACGCAGTATTTT; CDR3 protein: CSARDSGGAGTDTQYF
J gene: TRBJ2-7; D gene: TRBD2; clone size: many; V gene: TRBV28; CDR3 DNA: TGTGCCAGCGAATCTAGCGGGAGTTCCTACGAGCAGTACTTC; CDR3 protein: CASESSGSSYEQYF
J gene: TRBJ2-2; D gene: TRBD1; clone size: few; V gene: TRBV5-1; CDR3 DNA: TGCGCCAGCAGCTTGGGACAGGGAACGAAAAAGAACACCGGGGAGCTGTTTTTT; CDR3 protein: CASSLGQGTKKNTGELFF
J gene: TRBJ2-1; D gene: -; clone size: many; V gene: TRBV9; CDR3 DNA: TGTGCCAGCAGCGTAACAAATCCGGGGGCCGGGGGGAATGAGCAGTTCTTC; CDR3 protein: CASSVTNPGAGGNEQFF
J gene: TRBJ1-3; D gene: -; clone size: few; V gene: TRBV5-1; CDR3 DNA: TGCGCCAGCAGCTTGGCGGGGTCTACCATGCGAAACACCATATATTTT; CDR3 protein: CASSLAGSTMRNTIYF
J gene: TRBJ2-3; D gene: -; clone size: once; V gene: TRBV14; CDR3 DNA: TGTGCCAGCAGCCAAACCGGGTTCTCCACAGATACGCAGTATTTT; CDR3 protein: CASSQTGFSTDTQYF
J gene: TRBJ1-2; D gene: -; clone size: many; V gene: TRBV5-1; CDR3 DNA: TGCGCCAGCAGCTACGGCTCCCAGGCTGGCTACACCTTC; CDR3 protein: CASSYGSQAGYTF
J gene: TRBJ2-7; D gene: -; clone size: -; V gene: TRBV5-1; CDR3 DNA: TGCGCCAGCAGCTTGACTAGAAACTCCTACGAGCAGTACTTC; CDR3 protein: CASSLTRNSYEQYF
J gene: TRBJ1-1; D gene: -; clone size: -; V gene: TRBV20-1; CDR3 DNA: TGCAGTGCTAGTGTGGGTGGAAGGCCCCGGGCCGCGCGGAACACTGAAGCTTTCTTT; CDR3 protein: CSASVGGRPRAARNTEAFF
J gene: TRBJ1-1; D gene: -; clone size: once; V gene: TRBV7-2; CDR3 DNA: TGTGCCAGCAGCATACGAAAGGGAGGCACTGAAGCTTTCTTT; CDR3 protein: CASSIRKGGTEAFF
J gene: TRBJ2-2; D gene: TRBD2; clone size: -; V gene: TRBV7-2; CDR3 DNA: TGTGCCAGCAGCCCATTTTCGGGAGGGAACACCGGGGAGCTGTTTTTT; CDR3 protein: CASSPFSGGNTGELFF
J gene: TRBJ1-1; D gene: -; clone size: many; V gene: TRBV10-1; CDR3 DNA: TGCGCCAGCAAGCGGTCAGGGTCTACTGAAGCTTTCTTT; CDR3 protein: CASKRSGSTEAFF
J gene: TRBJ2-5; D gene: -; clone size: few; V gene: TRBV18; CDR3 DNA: TGTGCCAGCTCACCACAACAAACGTTGGAGACCCAGTACTTC; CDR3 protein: CASSPQQTLETQYF
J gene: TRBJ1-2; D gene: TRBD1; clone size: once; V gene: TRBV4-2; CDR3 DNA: TGTGCCAGCAGCCAAGCGACAGGGTTGTCCACCTTC; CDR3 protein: CASSQATGLSTF
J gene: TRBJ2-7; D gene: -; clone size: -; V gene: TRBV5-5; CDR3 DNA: TGTGCCAGCAGCTTGGAGCCCCGGGTAAACTACGAGCAGTACTTC; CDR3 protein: CASSLEPRVNYEQYF